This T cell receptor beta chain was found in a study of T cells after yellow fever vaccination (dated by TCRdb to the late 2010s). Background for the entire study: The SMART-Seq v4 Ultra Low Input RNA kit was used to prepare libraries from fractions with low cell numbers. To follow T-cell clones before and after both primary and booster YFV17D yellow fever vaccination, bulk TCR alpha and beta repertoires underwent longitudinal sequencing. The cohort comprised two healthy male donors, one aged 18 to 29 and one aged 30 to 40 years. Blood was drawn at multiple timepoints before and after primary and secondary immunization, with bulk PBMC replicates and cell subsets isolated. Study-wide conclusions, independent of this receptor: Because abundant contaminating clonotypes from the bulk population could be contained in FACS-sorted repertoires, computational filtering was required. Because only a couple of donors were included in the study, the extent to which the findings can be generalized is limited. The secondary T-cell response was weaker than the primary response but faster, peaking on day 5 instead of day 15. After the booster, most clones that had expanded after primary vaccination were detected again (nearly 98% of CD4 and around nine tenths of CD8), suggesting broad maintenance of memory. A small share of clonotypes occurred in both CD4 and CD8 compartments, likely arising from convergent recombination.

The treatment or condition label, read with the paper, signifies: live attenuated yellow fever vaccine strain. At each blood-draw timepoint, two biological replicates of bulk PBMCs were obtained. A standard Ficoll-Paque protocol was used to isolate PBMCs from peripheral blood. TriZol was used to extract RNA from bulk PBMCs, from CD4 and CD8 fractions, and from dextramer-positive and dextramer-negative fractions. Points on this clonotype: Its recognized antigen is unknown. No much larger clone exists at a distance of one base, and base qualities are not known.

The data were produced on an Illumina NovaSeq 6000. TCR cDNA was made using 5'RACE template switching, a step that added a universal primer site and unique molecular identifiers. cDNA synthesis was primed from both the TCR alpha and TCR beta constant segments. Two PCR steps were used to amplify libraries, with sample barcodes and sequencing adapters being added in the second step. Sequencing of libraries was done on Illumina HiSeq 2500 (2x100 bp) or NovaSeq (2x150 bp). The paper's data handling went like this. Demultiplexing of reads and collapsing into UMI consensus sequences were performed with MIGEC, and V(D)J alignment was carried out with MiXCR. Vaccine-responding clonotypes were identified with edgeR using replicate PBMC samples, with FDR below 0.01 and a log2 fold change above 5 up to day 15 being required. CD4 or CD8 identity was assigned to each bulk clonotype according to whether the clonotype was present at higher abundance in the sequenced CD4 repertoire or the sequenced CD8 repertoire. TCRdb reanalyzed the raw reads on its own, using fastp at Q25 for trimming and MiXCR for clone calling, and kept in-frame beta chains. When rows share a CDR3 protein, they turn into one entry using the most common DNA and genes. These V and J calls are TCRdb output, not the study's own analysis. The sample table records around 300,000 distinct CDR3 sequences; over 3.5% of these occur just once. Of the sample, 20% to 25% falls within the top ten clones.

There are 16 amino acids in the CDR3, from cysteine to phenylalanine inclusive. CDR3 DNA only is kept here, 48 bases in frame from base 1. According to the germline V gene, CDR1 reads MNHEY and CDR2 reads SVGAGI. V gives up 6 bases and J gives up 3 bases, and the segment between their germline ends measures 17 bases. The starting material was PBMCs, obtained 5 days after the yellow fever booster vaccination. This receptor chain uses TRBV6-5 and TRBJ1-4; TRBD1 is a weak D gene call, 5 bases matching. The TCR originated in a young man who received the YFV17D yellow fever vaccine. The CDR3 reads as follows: CASRNGAHRANEKLFF. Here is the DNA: TGTGCCAGCAGAAATGGGGCACACCGGGCTAATGAAAAACTGTTTTTT.